This is a list of T cell receptor beta chains from one sample in a study of molecular identifiers for immune sequencing clone quantification. Using its own MiXCR run on the PCR reads, TCRdb lists one record per CDR3 protein. The repertoire holds over 600,000 distinct CDR3 sequences, with just under 20% as singletons. Sequenced input: naive CD8+ T cells from blood, with Jurkat cell RNA spiked in. The receptors derive from a human donor in good health. Some libraries in this study had Jurkat cell RNA spiked in. Each CDR3 is given with its conserved first and last residue. Fields, in order: D gene, clone size, V gene, J gene, CDR3 DNA, CDR3 protein. The D gene is left open where the match is weak. Clone sizes are given selectively: once, few, many, or a class where the clone is expanded.

D: -; size: -; V: TRBV4-3; J: TRBJ2-3; DNA: TGCGCCAGCAGCCAAGCGGGGAGTGGGACAGATACGCAGTATTTT; CDR3: CASSQAGSGTDTQYF
D: TRBD1; size: few; V: TRBV13; J: TRBJ1-6; DNA: TGTGCCAGCAGCTTACAGGGACAGGGCGATTCACCCCTCCACTTT; CDR3: CASSLQGQGDSPLHF
D: -; size: once; V: TRBV2; J: TRBJ2-6; DNA: TGTGCCACAGGGGATGGGGCCAACGTCCTGACTTTC; CDR3: CATGDGANVLTF
D: TRBD1; size: -; V: TRBV9; J: TRBJ2-3; DNA: TGTGCCAGCAGCTTTATGACAGGGGTCACAGATACGCAGTATTTT; CDR3: CASSFMTGVTDTQYF
D: -; size: -; V: TRBV12-3/TRBV12-4; J: TRBJ1-1; DNA: TGTGCCAGCATCGGCACGGTGAACACTGAAGCTTTCTTT; CDR3: CASIGTVNTEAFF
D: -; size: -; V: TRBV6-2/TRBV6-3; J: TRBJ2-7; DNA: TGTGCCAGCAGTTACTCTCAACTAGAGGGTCCCTACGAGCAGTACTTC; CDR3: CASSYSQLEGPYEQYF
D: -; size: many; V: TRBV24-1; J: TRBJ2-1; DNA: TGTGCCACCAGTGATTATGGCGGAGGTGAGCAGTTCTTC; CDR3: CATSDYGGGEQFF
D: TRBD1; size: -; V: TRBV15; J: TRBJ1-2; DNA: TGTGCCACCCGAATACCGGGACAGAACTATGGCTACACCTTC; CDR3: CATRIPGQNYGYTF
D: TRBD2; size: few; V: TRBV27; J: TRBJ2-7; DNA: TGTGCCAGCAGTGTCGCTAGCGGGCTCTCCTACGAGCAGTACTTC; CDR3: CASSVASGLSYEQYF
D: -; size: few; V: TRBV20-1; J: TRBJ2-7; DNA: TGCAGTGCTAGAGATAACGACGGGACTGGGGCCTACGAGCAGTACTTC; CDR3: CSARDNDGTGAYEQYF
D: -; size: many; V: TRBV5-4; J: TRBJ2-7; DNA: TGTGCCAGCAGCTTTAGGGGGTCCCGCTACGAGCAGTACTTC; CDR3: CASSFRGSRYEQYF
D: TRBD1; size: few; V: TRBV7-9; J: TRBJ1-4; DNA: TGTGCCAGCAGCGACGCTGACAGGGTACTGGCTGAAAAACTGTTTTTT; CDR3: CASSDADRVLAEKLFF
D: TRBD1; size: many; V: TRBV28; J: TRBJ2-7; DNA: TGTGCCAGCAGCCTAGGACAGGGACAAGCCTACGAGCAGTACTTC; CDR3: CASSLGQGQAYEQYF
D: -; size: many; V: TRBV4-3; J: TRBJ2-7; DNA: TGCGCCAGCAGCCAAGAACGGACTCTGCCTCCCTACGAGCAGTACTTC; CDR3: CASSQERTLPPYEQYF
D: TRBD1; size: many; V: TRBV28; J: TRBJ1-2; DNA: TGTGCCAGCAGTTTCTCCGGGACAGGGGAGCGGTATGGCTACACCTTC; CDR3: CASSFSGTGERYGYTF
D: -; size: many; V: TRBV7-2; J: TRBJ2-1; DNA: TGTGCCAGCAGCTCCGGACTTTCAGTCCCCTACAATGAGCAGTTCTTC; CDR3: CASSSGLSVPYNEQFF
D: TRBD2; size: -; V: TRBV9; J: TRBJ2-7; DNA: TGTGCCAGCAGCAACGGACTAGCGAGCTCCTACGAGCAGTACTTC; CDR3: CASSNGLASSYEQYF
D: -; size: many; V: TRBV4-3; J: TRBJ2-7; DNA: TGCGCCAGCAGCCAAGAAAGGGGAGGACCCTACGAGCAGTACTTC; CDR3: CASSQERGGPYEQYF
D: -; size: -; V: TRBV6-5; J: TRBJ1-5; DNA: TGTGCCAGCAGTCAATGGGGAAACAATCAGCCCCAGCATTTT; CDR3: CASSQWGNNQPQHF
D: TRBD1; size: many; V: TRBV7-9; J: TRBJ2-7; DNA: TGTGCCAGCAGCTCTCCGGGGACAGGGGGCGAGCAGTACTTC; CDR3: CASSSPGTGGEQYF
D: -; size: many; V: TRBV28; J: TRBJ2-7; DNA: TGTGCCAGCAGTTTCTCACTTACCGTGGCAGCAACCTACGAGCAGTACTTC; CDR3: CASSFSLTVAATYEQYF
D: TRBD1; size: -; V: TRBV19; J: TRBJ2-3; DNA: TGTGCCAGTAGTATACAGGGGGGCACAGATACGCAGTATTTT; CDR3: CASSIQGGTDTQYF
D: -; size: many; V: TRBV14; J: TRBJ2-5; DNA: TGTGCCAGCAGCCAAGAATGGGACCGAATGGGGACCCAGTACTTC; CDR3: CASSQEWDRMGTQYF
D: -; size: many; V: TRBV19; J: TRBJ1-1; DNA: TGTGCCAGTAGTATGGGAACCCGTGGTGTCCCTGAAGCTTTCTTT; CDR3: CASSMGTRGVPEAFF
D: TRBD2; size: many; V: TRBV5-6; J: TRBJ2-2; DNA: TGTGCCAGCACCTCCCCAACTAGCGGGTCGAACACCGGGGAGCTGTTTTTT; CDR3: CASTSPTSGSNTGELFF
D: TRBD1; size: many; V: TRBV29-1; J: TRBJ2-3; DNA: TGCAGCGTTGACTGGGGGACAGGGTTCAATACGCAGTATTTT; CDR3: CSVDWGTGFNTQYF
D: TRBD1; size: many; V: TRBV12-3/TRBV12-4; J: TRBJ1-5; DNA: TGTGCCAGCAGTTTACAGGGGGTCAATCAGCCCCAGCATTTT; CDR3: CASSLQGVNQPQHF
D: TRBD1; size: many; V: TRBV6-5; J: TRBJ2-3; DNA: TGTGCCAGCACTTACCGACAGGGATACACAGATACGCAGTATTTT; CDR3: CASTYRQGYTDTQYF
D: TRBD2; size: -; V: TRBV28; J: TRBJ2-1; DNA: TGTGCCAGCAGTTTCCTCTCTAGCGGGATTTACAATGAGCAGTTCTTC; CDR3: CASSFLSSGIYNEQFF
D: TRBD2; size: few; V: TRBV12-3/TRBV12-4; J: TRBJ2-1; DNA: TGTGCCAGCAGTGCCCCCGGCGGGAGGCACAATGAGCAGTTCTTC; CDR3: CASSAPGGRHNEQFF
D: -; size: -; V: TRBV11-2; J: TRBJ2-1; DNA: TGTGCCAGCAGCTTAGATCTGGGCAATGGGCAGTTCTTC; CDR3: CASSLDLGNGQFF
D: -; size: many; V: TRBV27; J: TRBJ2-3; DNA: TGTGCCAGCAGTCTATTGACTACTCTTAGCACAGATACGCAGTATTTT; CDR3: CASSLLTTLSTDTQYF
D: TRBD2; size: many; V: TRBV6-2/TRBV6-3; J: TRBJ2-3; DNA: TGTGCCAGCAGTTACTCGATAGTAGCGGGGGCCCTCCTGACGCAGTATTTT; CDR3: CASSYSIVAGALLTQYF
D: -; size: many; V: TRBV6-2/TRBV6-3; J: TRBJ1-1; DNA: TGTGCCAGCAGACACGTCGGGGTAGCTGAAGCTTTCTTT; CDR3: CASRHVGVAEAFF
D: TRBD1; size: many; V: TRBV6-2/TRBV6-3; J: TRBJ1-1; DNA: TGTGCCAGCAGTTACTCGAGATACCAGGGGGCTGACACTGAAGCTTTCTTT; CDR3: CASSYSRYQGADTEAFF
D: -; size: -; V: TRBV7-9; J: TRBJ2-1; DNA: TGTGCCAGCGGCTTAGGAGGTTTCGGGGGTTCCTACAATGAGCAGTTCTTC; CDR3: CASGLGGFGGSYNEQFF
D: -; size: many; V: TRBV6-1; J: TRBJ2-7; DNA: TGTGCCAGCTACAGTTGGGAGGACTACGAGCAGTACTTC; CDR3: CASYSWEDYEQYF